The rows below give T cell receptor beta chains drawn from one sample of a study of T-cell reconstitution after alpha-beta-depleted transplantation in children. TCRdb reprocessed the PCR reads with MiXCR, giving one entry per CDR3 protein. The sample lists 90,000 to 120,000 distinct CDR3 sequences; 5% to 8% were seen once. The specimen comprised PBMCs, mostly from graft donor cells, sampled 360 days after TCRalphabeta/CD19-depleted stem cell transplant. Receptors were obtained from a male patient aged 2-9 years who had a stem cell transplant for acute lymphoblastic leukemia, so the T cells may come from the graft donor. The CDR3 runs from the conserved cysteine through the conserved F or W. A D gene is named only where the DNA matches it firmly. Not all rows give a size; the values are once, few, many and, for expanded clones, a class.

j_call d_call clone_size v_call cdr3_nt cdr3_aa
TRBJ2-7 . . TRBV4-1 TGCGCCAGCAGCCAGGCTCCGGGACGGGGATCTTACGAGCAGTACTTC CASSQAPGRGSYEQYF
TRBJ2-4 . many TRBV27 TGTGCCAGCAGAGGGATCAACATTCAGTACTTC CASRGINIQYF
TRBJ2-6 . . TRBV6-1 TGTGCCAGCCACAGGGAGAGTACCGGGGCCAACGTCCTGACTTTC CASHRESTGANVLTF
TRBJ1-2 . many TRBV12-3/TRBV12-4 TGTGCCAGCAGCCCTACGATTACTAACTATGGCTACACCTTC CASSPTITNYGYTF
TRBJ2-1 TRBD2 many TRBV4-3 TGCGCCAGCAGCCAGGAGACTAGCGGACCCTACAATGAGCAGTTCTTC CASSQETSGPYNEQFF
TRBJ2-7 TRBD2 . TRBV9 TGTGCCAGCAGCGTAGGCGGGAGGGCCCGCGACGAGCAGTACTTC CASSVGGRARDEQYF
TRBJ2-2 . few TRBV3-1 TGTGCCAGCAGTTTAAAGGGGGGAAGGAACGGGGAGCTGTTTTTT CASSLKGGRNGELFF
TRBJ1-2 . . TRBV4-3 TGCGCCAGCAGCCAAGATCGGGTAGGGATAGGCTACACCTTC CASSQDRVGIGYTF
TRBJ2-5 . many TRBV7-9 TGTGCCAGCAGCTTAGGGCCTCTAGAGTTTGCAGAGACCCAGTACTTC CASSLGPLEFAETQYF
TRBJ2-3 . many TRBV7-2 TGTGCCAGCAGTCAGGGGCCTGATATAACAGATACGCAGTATTTT CASSQGPDITDTQYF
TRBJ2-3 TRBD2 many TRBV12-3/TRBV12-4 TGTGCCAGCAGTGCGACTAGCGGGAGCGCAGATACGCAGTATTTT CASSATSGSADTQYF
TRBJ1-5 . many TRBV24-1 TGTGCCACCAGTCGCAGCTATAGCAATCAGCCCCAGCATTTT CATSRSYSNQPQHF
TRBJ1-5 TRBD1 many TRBV6-1 TGTGCCAGCAGTCGGGACAGTAATCAGCCCCAGCATTTT CASSRDSNQPQHF
TRBJ2-2 . few TRBV6-1 TGTGCCAGCACTGGGGGGCGGCGGGAGCTGTTTTTT CASTGGRRELFF
TRBJ1-1 . . TRBV7-9 TGTGCCAGCAGCCCCTTGTCGGGGGGTGAAGCTTTCTTT CASSPLSGGEAFF
TRBJ2-3 TRBD2 many TRBV20-1 TGCAGTGCGACAGAGACTAGCGGGGATACGCAGTATTTT CSATETSGDTQYF
TRBJ2-7 . many TRBV7-2 TGTGCCAGCAGCTTAGGAGTCAGGAGGTCCTACGAGCAGTACTTC CASSLGVRRSYEQYF
TRBJ2-4 . many TRBV6-2/TRBV6-3 TGTGCCAGCAGTCGGGCCATAAAGGGGGCCAAAAACATTCAGTACTTC CASSRAIKGAKNIQYF
TRBJ2-7 . once TRBV2 TGTGCCAGCAGTACCACCCCCGAGCAGTACTTC CASSTTPEQYF
TRBJ1-5 . . TRBV6-1 TGTGCCAGCACGGGGGGGCTTCAGCCCCAGCATTTT CASTGGLQPQHF
TRBJ2-7 . many TRBV7-9 TGTGCCAGCAGCTTTCCAGGAACCTACGAGCAGTACTTC CASSFPGTYEQYF
TRBJ2-2 . many TRBV7-8 TGTGCCAGCAGCTTAAGGGAGCTGTTTTTT CASSLRELFF
TRBJ2-1 TRBD1 many TRBV9 TGTGCCAGCAGCCCCAGGGGACAGGGGCTCAATGAGCAGTTCTTC CASSPRGQGLNEQFF
TRBJ2-1 TRBD2 many TRBV4-3 TGCGCCAGCAGCCAAGATGGACTAGCGGGAGACAATGAGCAGTTCTTC CASSQDGLAGDNEQFF
TRBJ2-3 TRBD2 . TRBV5-5 TGTGCCATGGGCCGATTCCCGACGGGAGGGACAGATACGCAGTATTTT CAMGRFPTGGTDTQYF
TRBJ1-6 . . TRBV11-2 TGTGCCAGCAGCTTAGATTACAGATTTGAGGCACCCCTCCACTTT CASSLDYRFEAPLHF
TRBJ1-5 TRBD1 few TRBV7-8 TGTGCCAGCAGCTTAAACGGACAGGGGCGATATCAGCCCCAGCATTTT CASSLNGQGRYQPQHF
TRBJ2-2 . once TRBV27 TGTGCCAGCAGTCACCCCGGCCGGTTGGGCACCGGGGAGCTGTTTTTT CASSHPGRLGTGELFF
TRBJ1-4 . few TRBV5-1 TGCGCCAGCAGCTTGAGGGGTATCCGGTCTGACCCAACTAATGAAAAACTGTTTTTT CASSLRGIRSDPTNEKLFF
TRBJ1-3 . . TRBV3-1 TGTGCCAGCAGCCGCCTGGGGCTCGGAAACACCATATATTTT CASSRLGLGNTIYF
TRBJ1-3 . many TRBV27 TGTGCCAGCGGAGCGAGGCCACTGGGAAACACCATATATTTT CASGARPLGNTIYF
TRBJ1-1 . many TRBV7-2 TGTGCCAGCAGCCCGAGCAGGTTGAACACTGAAGCTTTCTTT CASSPSRLNTEAFF
TRBJ2-7 TRBD1 many TRBV5-1 TGCGCCAGCAGCTCAACCGCCGGGACAGGGATTGAGCAGTACTTC CASSSTAGTGIEQYF
TRBJ2-7 TRBD2 many TRBV7-2 TGTGCCAGCAGCTTTTTAGCGGGCCACCCCTACGAGCAGTACTTC CASSFLAGHPYEQYF
TRBJ1-2 . few TRBV27 TGTGCCAGCAGTTTACGGGGTGGCTATGGCTACACCTTC CASSLRGGYGYTF
TRBJ2-7 . . TRBV20-1 TGCAGTGCTAGAGGGAGTGGGAACTACGAGCAGTACTTC CSARGSGNYEQYF
TRBJ2-5 . many TRBV27 TGTGCCAGCAGTGAGGGAGGAGAGACCCAGTACTTC CASSEGGETQYF
TRBJ2-7 . . TRBV4-1 TGCGCCAGCAGCCAAGCCTCGGGCCCCCACGAGCAGTACTTC CASSQASGPHEQYF
TRBJ1-1 . few TRBV24-1 TGTGCCACCAGTGATTTACCCTGCGACAGGACCTTGAACACTGAAGCTTTCTTT CATSDLPCDRTLNTEAFF
TRBJ2-5 . many TRBV6-5 TGTGCCAGCAGTTACCCAGGGGAAGAGACCCAGTACTTC CASSYPGEETQYF
TRBJ1-5 TRBD1 . TRBV20-1 TGCAGTGCTAAACAGGGGCGCAGCAATCAGCCCCAGCATTTT CSAKQGRSNQPQHF
TRBJ2-7 TRBD1 . TRBV6-1 TGTGCCAGCAGTCCGGACAGGGTAAGGTACGAGCAGTACTTC CASSPDRVRYEQYF
TRBJ1-5 . few TRBV5-6 TGTGCCAGCAGCTTGCGTGGGACCGGGGCCCCTTATAGCAATCAGCCCCAGCATTTT CASSLRGTGAPYSNQPQHF
TRBJ2-5 TRBD2 . TRBV9 TGTGCCAGCAGCGTAGGGACTAGCTGGAAAAAGACCCAGTACTTC CASSVGTSWKKTQYF
TRBJ2-2 . many TRBV4-3 TGCGCCAGCAGCCGCCAGGAGTTTTACCTTACCGGGGAGCTGTTTTTT CASSRQEFYLTGELFF
TRBJ2-2 . many TRBV5-6 TGTGCCAGCAGCTTCCCCTACCAAACCGGGGAGCTGTTTTTT CASSFPYQTGELFF
TRBJ1-6 . . TRBV7-8 TGTGCCAGCAGCACCGGGAGGACTGGTTCACCCCTCCACTTT CASSTGRTGSPLHF
TRBJ1-4 . few TRBV6-1 TGTGCCAGCGGTAGGGCCTTGAATGAAAAACTGTTTTTT CASGRALNEKLFF
TRBJ2-1 . . TRBV27 TGTGCCAGCAGTTCCTTCAGGACAGCCTACAATGAGCAGTTCTTC CASSSFRTAYNEQFF
TRBJ2-3 . many TRBV20-1 TGCAGTGCTCCGTGGGATACAGATACGCAGTATTTT CSAPWDTDTQYF
TRBJ2-3 . many TRBV5-1 TGCGCCAGCAGCGTGGGAACAGGGTCCTCAGGAGATACGCAGTATTTT CASSVGTGSSGDTQYF
TRBJ2-1 . many TRBV28 TGTGCCAGTTGGGGGGAGTACAATGAGCAGTTCTTC CASWGEYNEQFF
TRBJ2-1 . . TRBV10-3 TGTGCCATCAGTGAGTCCCGATTAGCGCAGAGCTCCTACAATGAGCAGTTCTTC CAISESRLAQSSYNEQFF
TRBJ2-7 . many TRBV28 TGTGCCAGCAGCCCTTCGGGCCTCGGCTACGAGCAGTACTTC CASSPSGLGYEQYF
TRBJ1-2 TRBD1 many TRBV4-2 TGTGCCAGCAGCCAAGATCGAAGGACAGGCTATGGCTACACCTTC CASSQDRRTGYGYTF